These 20 T cell receptor beta chains originate from one sample sequenced in a study of post-analysis software for immune sequencing data. Study results and caveats: About five TRBV segments occurring more often in patients than controls included TRBV5-6, TRBV5-1 and TRBV20-1.

Prepared TCR beta cDNA libraries contained unique molecular identifiers. Using its own MiXCR run on the PCR reads, TCRdb lists one record per CDR3 protein. The sample includes hundreds of thousands of distinct CDR3 sequences, approximately 34% seen only once; the top ten take less than 6%. These TCRs are of unknown antigen specificity. Sequencing input: blood. These receptor sequences come from a girl aged 10 to 17 with multiple sclerosis.

The rearrangement uses TRBV7-2 and TRBJ1-5, with D maybe TRBD1 (5 bases). The germline gives CDR1 SGHTA, CDR2 FQGNSA. Trimming left V 5 bases short and J 1 base short, with 15 bases between. CDR3 size: 16 residues. The CDR3 loop is CASSPGWQASNQPQHF. The DNA for the CDR3 is TGTGCCAGCAGCCCAGGGTGGCAGGCGAGCAATCAGCCCCAGCATTTT.

The chain recombines TRBV14 with TRBJ2-3; TRBD2 aligns across 9 bases. V was clipped by 4 bases and J by 11 bases; unmatched bases: 4. Germline V CDR1 and CDR2: SGHDN, FVKESK. The CDR3 has 12 residues. CDR3 DNA sequence: TGTGCCAGCAGCCGACCACTAGCGGGGCAGTATTTT. This encodes CASSRPLAGQYF.

The chain has TRBV6-2 or TRBV6-3 and TRBJ2-2, with D perhaps TRBD2 (6 bases). The CDR3 covers 16 residues. Trimming took off 0 bases at V and 5 bases at J, with 13 bases between the two ends. Germline V gene lookup returns CDR1 MNHEY and CDR2 SVGEGT. The chain's CDR3 is CASSYSPAGWTGELFF. Here the CDR3 DNA reads TGTGCCAGCAGTTACTCGCCGGCGGGATGGACCGGGGAGCTGTTTTTT.

The V call is TRBV12-3 or TRBV12-4, the J call TRBJ2-1, with 9 nucleotides matching TRBD2. With V trimmed by 7 bases and J by 8 bases, 6 bases remained unmatched. This CDR3 contains 13 residues. The CDR3 reads CASTGTSWYEQFF. For the CDR3, the DNA is TGTGCCAGCACGGGGACTAGCTGGTATGAGCAGTTCTTC.

A few counts support this clonotype. A read error may explain this, as a much larger clone is one base away. This chain links TRBV11-2 with TRBJ2-5; TRBD1 matches at 9 bases. The J segment lost 11 bases and the V segment lost 5 bases, leaving 15 bases of the junction unmatched. The CDR3 sequence is 15 residues long. Germline-derived CDR1 and CDR2 are SGHAT and FQNNGV. Here the CDR3 DNA reads TGTGCCAGCAGCCCGGGACAGGGCCCCTACAATGAGCAGTACTTC. This encodes CASSPGQGPYNEQYF.

This clonotype showed up many times. The gene calls are TRBV7-2 and TRBJ2-1; 7 bases fit TRBD2. The CDR3 extends over 17 amino acids. CDR1 is SGHTA, CDR2 FQGNSA, per germline. Trimming took 5 bases from V and 6 from J; bases not matched to a gene: 16. The CDR3 protein is CASSRKEGLAVPNEQFF. The CDR3 DNA reads as TGTGCCAGCAGCCGTAAGGAGGGGCTAGCGGTACCCAATGAGCAGTTCTTC.

Of note for this clonotype: One end of the junction varies from germline; a read error may be responsible. J is TRBJ2-7 and V is TRBV13; D is unclear. The germline V gene encodes CDR1 PRHDT and CDR2 FYEKMQ (reference sequence). CDR3 length equals 12 residues. CDR3 in DNA: TGTGTCAGCAGCTTAGTAGGCTACGAGCAGTACTTC. It translates to CVSSLVGYEQYF. Combining the CDR3 with reference TRBV13 and TRBJ2-7 gives the whole variable domain AAGVIQSPRHLIKEKRETATLKCYPIPRHDTVYWYQQGPGQDPQFLISFYEKMQSDKGSIPDRFSAQQFSDYHSELNMSSLELGDSALYFCVSSLVGYEQYFGPGTRLTVT.

As regards this clonotype: A much larger clone is a single base away; this may be a read error. The chain recombines TRBV11-1 with TRBJ1-6, with a tentative D call TRBD1 (5 bases). V was trimmed by 6 bases and J by 13 bases, leaving 19 bases between them. Germline V CDR1 and CDR2: SGHAT, FQDESV (reference sequence). The CDR3 has 14 residues. The CDR3 protein is CASRSGTALSPLHF. The CDR3 DNA is TGTGCCAGCAGGTCCGGGACCGCTTTATCGCCCCTCCACTTT.

This clonotype was counted ten times or more. This chain links TRBV4-2 with TRBJ2-6, with 9 bases identical to TRBD2. Germline CDR1 and CDR2: LGHNA and YNFKEQ. The CDR3 spans 18 residues. V shed 4 bases and J 0 bases; nucleotides not matched to a gene: 7. The CDR3 DNA follows: TGTGCCAGCAGCCCACGGACTAGCGAGGTCTCTGGGGCCAACGTCCTGACTTTC. Translating it yields CASSPRTSEVSGANVLTF.

The rearrangement joins TRBV6-5 to TRBJ2-1; 9 positions match TRBD1. The ends lost 2 bases at V and 5 bases at J; junction bases unmatched: 7. Germline V gene sequence: CDR1 MNHEY, CDR2 SVGAGI. This CDR3 has 16 amino acids. CDR3 DNA sequence: TGTGCCAGCAGTTACACCCCGGGACAGGGCAACAATGAGCAGTTCTTC. Its translation is CASSYTPGQGNNEQFF.

This clonotype has only a few counts. At one of its ends the junction is not consistent with the germline gene, which may arise from a read error. The chain links TRBV20-1 to TRBJ2-7; no clear D gene. CDR3 length: 11 amino acids. CDR1 and CDR2 from the germline V gene are DFQATT and SNEGSKA (reference sequence). CDR3 residues: CSAFSSDEQYF. As DNA, the CDR3 is TGCAGTGCCTTTAGCTCCGACGAGCAGTACTTC.

This clonotype has only a few counts. This chain joins TRBV4-2 and TRBJ1-5; unclear D gene. V was shortened by 0 bases and J by 6 bases, with 15 bases between the two germline ends. There are 16 residues in the CDR3. Looked up from germline, CDR1 is LGHNA and CDR2 is YNFKEQ. CDR3 nucleotides: TGTGCCAGCAGCCAAGATCAGGCAGCTTTTGTTCAGCCCCAGCATTTT. Residues: CASSQDQAAFVQPQHF.

This clonotype was seen more than once but under ten times. V is TRBV27 and J is TRBJ1-1, with 9 bases fitting TRBD1. The CDR3 sequence is 14 residues long. The germline V gene encodes CDR1 MNHEY and CDR2 SMNVEV (reference sequence). Trimming took 1 base from V and 7 from J; bases not matched to a gene: 4. The CDR3, as DNA: TGTGCCAGCAGTTTATTTCGGACAGGGGATGAAGCTTTCTTT. Translating it yields CASSLFRTGDEAFF.

This clonotype was recorded at least ten times. The chain employs TRBV10-3 and TRBJ1-2; D perhaps matches TRBD1 (6 bases). V lost 0 bases, J lost 6 bases, and 8 bases lay in between. The CDR3 length is 13 residues. Per germline, CDR1 ENHRY and CDR2 SYGVKD. CDR3 nucleotides: TGTGCCATCAGTGAGTCGGGGGACAATGGCTACACCTTC. It is translated as CAISESGDNGYTF.

This clonotype appeared once. A much larger clone sits a single nucleotide away, making a read error possible. In this CDR3 the conserved last residue, phenylalanine or tryptophan, is missing, so a read error is likely. This chain connects TRBV3-1 to TRBJ2-7, with a weak D call TRBD1 (6 bases). Trimming shortened V by 1 base and J by 6 bases, and 13 bases separated the two germline ends. The CDR3 totals 14 residues. Looked up from germline, CDR1 is LGHDT and CDR2 is YNNKEL (reference sequence). The CDR3 here is CASSQAPQGSEQYL. The CDR3 nucleotides read TGTGCCAGCAGCCAAGCACCACAGGGTAGCGAGCAGTACTTA.

V and J are TRBV9 and TRBJ2-1; possibly TRBD2 for D (5 bases). Trimming shortened V by 2 bases and J by 10 bases, and 16 bases separated the two germline ends. Germline V gene sequence: CDR1 SGDLS, CDR2 YYNGEE. The CDR3 length is 14 residues. CDR3 protein: CASSVTYGGVEQFF. CDR3 sequence (DNA): TGTGCCAGCAGCGTCACTTACGGAGGTGTGGAGCAGTTCTTC. Looking up the rest from reference TRBV9 and TRBJ2-1 gives the full variable domain: DSGVTQTPKHLITATGQRVTLRCSPRSGDLSVYWYQQSLDQGLQFLIQYYNGEERAKGNILERFSAQQFPDLHSELNLSSLELGDSALYFCASSVTYGGVEQFFGPGTRLTVL.

This clonotype has ten or more counts. The chain is built from TRBV5-6 and TRBJ1-2; TRBD1 agrees at 7 bases. CDR1 and CDR2 from the germline V gene are SGHDT and YYEEEE. The V gene end was trimmed by 4 bases and the J gene end by 2 bases; junction bases not matched to a gene: 5. The length of the CDR3 is 14 residues. The CDR3 coding sequence is TGTGCCAGCAGCGCGACGGGACAGAACTATGGCTACACCTTC. It specifies CASSATGQNYGYTF.

The chain is built from TRBV5-1 and TRBJ2-1; 11 bases match TRBD2. From germline, CDR1 is SGHRS and CDR2 YFSETQ. This CDR3 contains 15 residues. Trimming at V came to 1 base and at J to 4 bases, leaving 1 base not matched to a gene. CDR3 in DNA: TGCGCCAGCAGCTTGCGACTAGCGGGGTACAATGAGCAGTTCTTC. Translating it yields CASSLRLAGYNEQFF.

This sequence joins TRBV2 and TRBJ2-3; 11 nucleotides align to TRBD2. Trimming cost V 3 bases and J 3 bases; bases outside gene matches: 8. Looked up from germline, CDR1 is SNHLY and CDR2 is FYNNEI. The CDR3 contains 17 residues. CDR3 sequence (DNA): TGTGCCAGCAGTGACTATCGGACTAGCGGGTTTACAGATACGCAGTATTTT. It specifies CASSDYRTSGFTDTQYF.

This clonotype has ten or more counts. The V call is TRBV6-6, the J call TRBJ1-2; no clear D gene. CDR1 and CDR2 from the germline V gene are MNHNY and SVGAGI (reference sequence). CDR3 length equals 12 residues. V gave up 7 bases and J gave up 0 bases, with 6 bases separating them. The CDR3 sequence: CASTGSNYGYTF. The DNA of the CDR3 is TGTGCCAGCACTGGTTCTAACTATGGCTACACCTTC.